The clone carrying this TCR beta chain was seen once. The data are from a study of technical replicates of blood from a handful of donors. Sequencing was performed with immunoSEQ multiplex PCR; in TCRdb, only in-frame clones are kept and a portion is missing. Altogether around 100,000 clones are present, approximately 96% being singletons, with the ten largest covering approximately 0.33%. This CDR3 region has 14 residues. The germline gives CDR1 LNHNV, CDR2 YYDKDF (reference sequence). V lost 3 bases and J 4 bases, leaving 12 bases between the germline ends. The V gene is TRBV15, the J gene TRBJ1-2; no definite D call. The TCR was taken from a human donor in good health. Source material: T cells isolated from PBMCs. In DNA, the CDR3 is TGTGCCACCAGCAGGGCTAACAGTCCCTATGGCTACACCTTC. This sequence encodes CATSRANSPYGYTF.